This TCR beta chain was obtained from a study of blood T cell repertoires in COVID-19. Study as a whole: Samples of COVID-19 (acute and convalescent) were obtained from the United States, Italy and Spain. Sample material is recorded as cDNA or gDNA derived from T cells, B-cell-depleted T cells, or PBMCs.

In regard to this clone: Other DNA sequences in this specimen translate into the identical CDR3.

Under the authors' procedure: Reference gene primer amplification gave estimated nucleated cell counts. Using immunoSEQ multiplex PCR, the repertoire was profiled, and TCRdb retains in-frame clones only, with some absent. V, J and clone size were drawn from that table, and D and trimming were deduced from the DNA. The sample consists of tens of thousands of clones, 75% to 90% of them appearing once. The CDR3 is made up of 17 amino acids. Sequencing was done on a sample of peripheral blood. The chain recombines TRBV21-1 with TRBJ2-2; the table assigns TRBD2, which was not confirmed against the DNA. TRBV21-1 is a listed pseudogene. This TCR was recovered from a woman older than 75 with active or convalescent COVID-19. This chain's CDR3 is CASSKVIGGGATGELFF. DNA of the CDR3: TGTGCCAGCAGCAAAGTGATCGGCGGGGGGGCTACCGGGGAGCTGTTTTTT.